The 28 T cell receptor beta chains presented below share a single source sample, sequenced in a study of regulatory T cells in long-lasting Graves disease. Combining iRepertoire HTBI primers with Arm-PCR of CDR3 regions, the authors built TCR beta libraries. TCRdb itself ran the multiplex PCR reads through MiXCR, one entry per CDR3 protein. Of hundreds of thousands of distinct CDR3 sequences listed, roughly 16% were seen once; the top ten hold about 24%. As for time point: newly diagnosed GD, antithyroid drugs for less than 3 months. Making the TCR library involved RNA that had been extracted from PBMCs. Sequencing used peripheral blood mononuclear cells (PBMCs), obtained at new diagnosis, from a patient treated with antithyroid drugs. Source of these receptors: a female donor with Graves disease.

This clonotype occurred many times. The genes are TRBV5-1 and TRBJ1-1, with 7 bases matching TRBD1. Germline V CDR1 and CDR2: SGHRS, YFSETQ. J gave up 6 bases and V 5 bases, and 16 bases lay outside the gene matches. The CDR3 is 16 amino acids. CDR3 DNA: TGCGCCAGCAGTCTTCAGATTCAGGGGGGGGAAGCTGAAGCTTTCTTT. Its translation is CASSLQIQGGEAEAFF.

This clonotype has more than one count but fewer than ten. The J gene is TRBJ2-1, the V gene TRBV18, with TRBD2 identical over 8 bases. CDR1 and CDR2 (germline): KGHSH, LQKENI. V lost 5 bases, J lost 4 bases, and 1 base stayed unmatched. The CDR3 runs to 13 residues. The chain's CDR3 is CASSIAGYNEQFF. In DNA form, the CDR3 reads TGTGCCAGCTCAATAGCGGGATACAATGAGCAGTTCTTC.

This clonotype showed up many times. This chain links TRBV2 with TRBJ1-1, with D hard to call. The CDR3 runs 11 residues. CDR1 is SNHLY, CDR2 FYNNEI, per germline. Trimming left V 4 bases short and J 7 bases short, with 7 bases between. CDR3 coding DNA: TGTGCCAGCAGTGGAGCAAGTGAAGCTTTCTTT. This encodes CASSGASEAFF.

The gene calls are TRBV10-3 and TRBJ2-1; no firm D call. The germline CDR1 and CDR2 sequences are ENHRY and SYGVKD. The CDR3 runs 15 residues. The V end was cut by 3 bases, the J end by 0 bases, with 9 bases between. CDR3 sequence: CAISDAGDSYNEQFF. The CDR3 DNA follows: TGTGCCATCAGTGATGCAGGTGACTCCTACAATGAGCAGTTCTTC.

Comment on this clonotype: A much larger clone differs from this one at a single base, so this may be a read error. The chain employs TRBV28 and TRBJ2-7; tentative D call: TRBD2 (6 bases). Germline values: CDR1 MDHEN, CDR2 SYDVKM. The CDR3 has 14 amino acids. Trimming shortened V by 3 bases and J by 9 bases, and 18 bases separated the two germline ends. The CDR3 sequence: CASSFTQRGRWQYF. CDR3 nucleotide sequence: TGTGCCAGCAGTTTTACACAGCGAGGGAGGTGGCAGTACTTC.

As regards this clonotype: It may be a read error: a sequence one base away is much more abundant. The gene calls are TRBV6-2 or TRBV6-3 and TRBJ1-5, with 8 positions matching TRBD1. The CDR3 has 13 residues. Per the germline V gene, CDR1 is MNHEY and CDR2 is SVGEGT. In DNA, the CDR3 is TGTGCCAACAGTCGGACAGGGAAGGAGCCCCAGCATTTT. This codes for CANSRTGKEPQHF.

This clonotype was observed at least ten times. The V and J genes are TRBV12-3 or TRBV12-4 and TRBJ2-1, with 9 nucleotides matching TRBD2. Losses at the gene ends were 1 base for V and 4 bases for J; bases not matched to a gene: 8. The CDR3 extends over 17 amino acids. The CDR3 is CASSLDRRGGFYNEQFF. DNA of the CDR3: TGTGCCAGCAGTTTAGACCGGCGGGGGGGGTTTTACAATGAGCAGTTCTTC.

This rearrangement joins TRBV28 to TRBJ1-5; D ambiguous. Germline values: CDR1 MDHEN, CDR2 SYDVKM. The CDR3 loop spans 17 amino acids. V dropped 0 bases and J dropped 5 bases, with 17 bases sitting between them. CDR3 DNA sequence: TGTGCCAGCAGTTTATGCGCACAGCCGGCCTGTTATCAGCCCCAGCATTTT. It specifies CASSLCAQPACYQPQHF.

This clonotype was detected many times. V is TRBV2 and J is TRBJ2-7, with D hard to call. The CDR3 is made up of 14 amino acids. Germline CDR1 SNHLY, CDR2 FYNNEI. V was clipped by 4 bases and J by 2 bases, with 12 bases between them. CDR3 amino acids: CASSASSYTYEQYF. The DNA of the CDR3 is TGTGCCAGCAGTGCGTCGAGCTACACCTACGAGCAGTACTTC.

The V and J genes are TRBV7-2 and TRBJ2-3; 7 positions agree with TRBD1. This CDR3 has 14 amino acids. Germline trimming cut 5 bases from V and 2 bases from J; bases unmatched to any gene: 4. CDR1 is SGHTA and CDR2 is FQGNSA in the germline V gene. CDR3 amino acids: CASSGGQNTDTQYF. The CDR3 DNA sequence: TGTGCCAGCAGCGGGGGACAGAACACAGATACGCAGTATTTT.

The V and J genes are TRBV12-3 or TRBV12-4 and TRBJ1-5; no reliable D call. V lost 5 bases, J lost 6 bases, and 11 bases lay in between. The CDR3 runs 13 residues. In DNA, the CDR3 is TGTGCCAGCAGTCCTCAGACCCTTCAGCCCCAGCATTTT. This sequence encodes CASSPQTLQPQHF.

This clonotype was counted at least ten times. The DNA for the CDR3 is TGCAGTGCGACGGACAGGGGGAGCATCGCCGGGGAGCTGTTTTTT. Protein product: CSATDRGSIAGELFF. The chain is built from TRBV20-1 and TRBJ2-2, with TRBD1 matching 10 bases. This CDR3 is built from 15 residues. Losses at the gene ends were 6 bases for V and 6 bases for J; bases not matched to a gene: 10. CDR1 and CDR2 (germline): DFQATT, SNEGSKA (reference sequence).

This clonotype has at least ten counts. The V and J genes are TRBV7-2 and TRBJ2-4; 12 nucleotides agree with TRBD2. The CDR3 has 19 amino acids. Germline trimming cut 5 bases from V and 3 bases from J; bases unmatched to any gene: 14. Looked up from germline, CDR1 is SGHTA and CDR2 is FQGNSA. The chain's CDR3 is CASSRPTSGSFVDKNIQYF. The CDR3 bases are TGTGCCAGCAGCCGACCGACTAGCGGGAGTTTTGTGGACAAAAACATTCAGTACTTC.

The chain has TRBV6-1 and TRBJ1-4, with D possibly TRBD1 on 6 matching bases. Trimming cost V 8 bases and J 5 bases, with 15 bases left between them. The germline V gene encodes CDR1 MNHNS and CDR2 SASEGT. The CDR3 runs to 14 residues. The CDR3 sequence is CASGSGDKNEKLFF. The CDR3 DNA is TGTGCCAGCGGATCCGGGGACAAGAATGAAAAACTGTTTTTT.

This clonotype was detected ten times or more. At one boundary the junction diverges from the germline segment, which might be a read error. The V call is TRBV11-1, the J call TRBJ1-6, with 12 positions matching TRBD1. The CDR3 spans 14 residues. Germline-derived CDR1 and CDR2 are SGHAT and FQDESV (reference sequence). CDR3 region: CASNPGQGASPLHF. CDR3 sequence (DNA): TGCGCCAGCAACCCGGGACAGGGGGCTTCACCCCTCCACTTT.

The sample holds many counts of this clonotype. The chain combines TRBV7-6 with TRBJ2-1, with 8 bases that match TRBD2. Losses at the gene ends were 0 bases for V and 0 bases for J; bases not matched to a gene: 13. This CDR3 comprises 20 residues. CDR1 and CDR2 from the germline V gene are SGHVS and FNYEAQ. This CDR3 reads CASSLAWRGDKGYSYNEQFF. The CDR3 nucleotides are TGTGCCAGCAGCTTAGCGTGGCGGGGGGATAAGGGTTACTCCTACAATGAGCAGTTCTTC.

V gene TRBV29-1 combines with J gene TRBJ1-1, with 12 bases identical to TRBD1. The CDR3 spans 14 residues. The germline CDR1 and CDR2 sequences are SQVTM and ANQGSEA. V gave up 5 bases and J gave up 1 base; unmatched junction bases: 2. CDR3 nucleotide sequence: TGCAGCGTTCTGGGACAGGGGGCGAACACTGAAGCTTTCTTT. It yields the protein CSVLGQGANTEAFF.

This clonotype was counted ten times or more. CDR3 nucleotide sequence: TGTGCCAGCAGTGGAGGCTCCCTGGGCGGCTACACCTTC. Protein: CASSGGSLGGYTF. The chain has TRBV2 and TRBJ1-2; no clear D gene. The CDR3 is made up of 13 amino acids. Trimming removed 4 bases from V and 8 bases from J, with 14 bases in between. Germline loops: CDR1 SNHLY, CDR2 FYNNEI.

Only one count was recorded for this clonotype. The V call is TRBV7-2, the J call TRBJ2-3; 10 nucleotides align to TRBD2. Germline CDR1 is SGHTA and CDR2 is FQGNSA. The trim removed 5 bases at V and 0 bases at J, leaving 11 bases unmatched. This CDR3 contains 18 residues. The CDR3: CASSPQREGRWSTDTQYF. The CDR3 region has the DNA TGTGCCAGCAGCCCTCAGCGGGAGGGCCGGTGGAGCACAGATACGCAGTATTTT.

A note on this clonotype: It may be a read error: a sequence one base away is much more abundant. As the CDR3 is not closed by the conserved phenylalanine or tryptophan, this likely results from a read error. The chain links TRBV5-5 to TRBJ1-1; the D is unclear. Germline CDR1 is SGHKS and CDR2 is YYEKEE (reference sequence). V lost 2 bases and J 2 bases, leaving 10 bases between the germline ends. The CDR3 is 14 amino acids. CDR3 in DNA: TGTGCCAGCAGCTTCCGGTCTAGTAACACTGAAGCTTTCCTT. Translating gives CASSFRSSNTEAFL.

The rearrangement uses TRBV6-2 or TRBV6-3 and TRBJ2-2, with 8 bases that match TRBD2. Unmatched junction bases numbered 8, after V lost 6 bases and J lost 8 bases. This CDR3 region has 14 residues. Germline-derived CDR1 and CDR2 are MNHEY and SVGEGT. Written as DNA, the CDR3 is TGTGCCAGCAGCCGGGGACTAGTGGATGGGGAGCTGTTTTTT. This translates into CASSRGLVDGELFF.

This clonotype was recorded a few times. The gene calls are TRBV20-1 and TRBJ1-2, with TRBD1 as a possible D gene (6 bases). CDR1 is DFQATT, CDR2 SNEGSKA, per germline (reference sequence). Deletions cut 5 bases from V and 4 bases from J, with 17 bases between. The CDR3 totals 14 residues. DNA for the CDR3: TGCAGTGCTCCTATTTCAGGGGTGCCCTATGGCTACACCTTC. Residues: CSAPISGVPYGYTF.

To note about this clonotype: A much larger clone differs by one base, so this may be a read error. This chain links TRBV20-1 with TRBJ2-1; a possible D gene is TRBD2 (5 bases). The CDR3 is made up of 15 amino acids. Trimming stripped 0 bases from V and 3 bases from J, with 12 bases between. Germline V lookup: CDR1 DFQATT, CDR2 SNEGSKA (reference sequence). CDR3 protein: CSARDPGWGYNEQFF. DNA for the CDR3: TGCAGTGCTAGAGATCCGGGATGGGGCTACAATGAGCAGTTCTTC.

The rearrangement joins TRBV25-1 to TRBJ2-7; D might be TRBD1 or TRBD2, each matching 6 bases. The germline V and J ends were trimmed by 2 bases and 5 bases, with 13 bases remaining between them. The CDR3 is 14 residues long. CDR1 MGHDK and CDR2 SYGVNS come from the germline V gene. CDR3 coding DNA: TGTGCCAGCAGTGAACGGGGGCGGAATGACGAGCAGTACTTC. It translates to CASSERGRNDEQYF.

This chain's CDR3 is CASSQDDGLDEQFF. The CDR3 nucleotides read TGCGCCAGCAGCCAAGATGACGGATTAGATGAGCAGTTCTTC. The chain combines TRBV4-3 with TRBJ2-1; D remains ambiguous. The CDR3 is 14 residues long. V was cut by 0 bases and J by 8 bases, with 11 bases left in between. Germline V CDR1 and CDR2: LGHNA, YSLEER.

This clonotype has just a few counts. The rearrangement links TRBV19 to TRBJ1-2; TRBD1 agrees at 7 bases. CDR3 length equals 16 residues. The trim removed 4 bases at V and 6 bases at J, leaving 14 bases unmatched. Germline lookup yields CDR1 LNHDA and CDR2 SQIVND (reference sequence). In DNA form, the CDR3 reads TGTGCCAGTAGTACCGACCGGGGCAGGGGGAGAAATGGCTACACCTTC. Amino acids: CASSTDRGRGRNGYTF.

The sample holds a few counts of this clonotype. The V and J genes are TRBV24-1 and TRBJ2-6; the D call may be TRBD1 or TRBD2 (5 bases each). Between the trimmed V and J ends, which lost 5 bases and 0 bases, there was a span of 13 bases. This CDR3 spans 17 amino acids. Germline V lookup: CDR1 KGHDR, CDR2 SFDVKD. CDR3 residues: CATSVGGVSSGANVLTF. For the CDR3, the DNA is TGTGCCACCAGTGTTGGGGGAGTGAGCTCTGGGGCCAACGTCCTGACTTTC.

The V gene is TRBV4-1, the J gene TRBJ1-6; D may be TRBD1 (5 bases). This CDR3 spans 16 amino acids. Trimming cost V 0 bases and J 2 bases, with 8 bases left between them. Germline-derived CDR1 and CDR2 are MGHRA and YSYEKL. This CDR3 is CASSQDEGTYNSPLHF. The CDR3 DNA reads TGCGCCAGCAGCCAAGACGAGGGGACCTATAATTCACCCCTCCACTTT.